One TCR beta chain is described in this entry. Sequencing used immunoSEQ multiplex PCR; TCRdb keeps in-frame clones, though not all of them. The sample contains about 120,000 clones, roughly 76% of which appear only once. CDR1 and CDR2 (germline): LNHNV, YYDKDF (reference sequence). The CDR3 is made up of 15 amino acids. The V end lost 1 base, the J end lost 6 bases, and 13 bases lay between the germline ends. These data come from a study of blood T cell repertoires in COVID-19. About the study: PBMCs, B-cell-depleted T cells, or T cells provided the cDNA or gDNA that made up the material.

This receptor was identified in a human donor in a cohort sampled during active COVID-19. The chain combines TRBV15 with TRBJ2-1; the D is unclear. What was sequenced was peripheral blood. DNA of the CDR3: TGTGCCACCAGCAGAGGTGAATTCGGAGCCAATGAGCAGTTCTTC. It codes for CATSRGEFGANEQFF.